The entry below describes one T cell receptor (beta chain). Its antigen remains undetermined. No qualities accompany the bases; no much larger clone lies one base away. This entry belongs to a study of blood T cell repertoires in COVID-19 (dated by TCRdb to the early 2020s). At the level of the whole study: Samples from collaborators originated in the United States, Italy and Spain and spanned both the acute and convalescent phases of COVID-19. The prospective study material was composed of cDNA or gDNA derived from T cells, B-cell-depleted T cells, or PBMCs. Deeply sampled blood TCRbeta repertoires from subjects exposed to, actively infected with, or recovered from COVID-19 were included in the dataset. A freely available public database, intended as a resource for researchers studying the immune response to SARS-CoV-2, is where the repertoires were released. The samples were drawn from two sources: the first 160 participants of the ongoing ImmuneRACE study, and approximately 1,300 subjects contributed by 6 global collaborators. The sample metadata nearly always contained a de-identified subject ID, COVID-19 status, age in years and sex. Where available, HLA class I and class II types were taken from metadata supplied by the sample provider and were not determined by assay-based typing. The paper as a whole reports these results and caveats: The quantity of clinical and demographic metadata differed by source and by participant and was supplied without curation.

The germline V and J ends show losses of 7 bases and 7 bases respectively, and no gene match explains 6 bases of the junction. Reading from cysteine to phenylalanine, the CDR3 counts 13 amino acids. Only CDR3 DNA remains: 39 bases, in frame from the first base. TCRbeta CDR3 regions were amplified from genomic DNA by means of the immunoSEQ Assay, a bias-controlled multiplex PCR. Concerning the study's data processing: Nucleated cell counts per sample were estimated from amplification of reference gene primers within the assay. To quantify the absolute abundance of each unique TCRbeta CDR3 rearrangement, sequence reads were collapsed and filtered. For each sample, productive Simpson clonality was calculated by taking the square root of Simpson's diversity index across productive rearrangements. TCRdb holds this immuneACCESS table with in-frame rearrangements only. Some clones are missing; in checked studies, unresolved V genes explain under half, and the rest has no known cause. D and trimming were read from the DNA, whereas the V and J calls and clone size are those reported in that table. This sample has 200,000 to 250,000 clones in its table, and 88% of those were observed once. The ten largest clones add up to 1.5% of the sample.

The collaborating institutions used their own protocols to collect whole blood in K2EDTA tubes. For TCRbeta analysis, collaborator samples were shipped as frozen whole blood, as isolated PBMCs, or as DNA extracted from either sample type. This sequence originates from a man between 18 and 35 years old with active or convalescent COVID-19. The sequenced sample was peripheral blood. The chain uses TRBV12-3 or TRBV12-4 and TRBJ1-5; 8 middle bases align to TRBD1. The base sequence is TGTGCCAGCAACCTGGACAGGGACCAGCCCCAGCATTTT. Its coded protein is CASNLDRDQPQHF.